One T cell receptor (beta chain) is described in this entry. From RNA transcripts, TCR beta CDR3 regions were amplified. The HTBI set primed first-round TCR CDR3 RT-PCR. Each CDR3 protein gets one entry after TCRdb re-called the multiplex PCR reads with MiXCR. This sample has 700,000 or so distinct CDR3 sequences, with approximately 16% found just once. These data originate in a study of T cells in Graves' hyperthyroidism and ophthalmopathy. Sequenced material: blood. The source is a man in his late teens or twenties with Graves' hyperthyroidism.

In DNA form, the CDR3 reads TGCAGTGCTAGAGATCGTGAAGGGACAAAGGACGAGCAGTACTTC. Translated, it gives CSARDREGTKDEQYF. The gene calls are TRBV20-1 and TRBJ2-7, with D possibly TRBD1 on 6 matching bases. Germline-derived CDR1 and CDR2 are DFQATT and SNEGSKA (reference sequence). The CDR3 length is 15 residues. The V and J ends lost 0 bases and 5 bases respectively, with 17 bases between them.